Sequencing of this T cell receptor beta chain was carried out in a study of T cell clusters in autoimmune cytopenias. Study-wide findings and caveats: Functional roles of the in silico T cell clusters still await experimental validation. Clustering suggested that physiological T cell clusters were missing in primary autoimmune cytopenia patients. TRB repertoire shifts in secondary cytopenia and chronic lymphocytic leukemia mostly reflected lymphoma, not autoimmunity.

CDR3 length: 13 amino acids. Germline lookup yields CDR1 SQVTM and CDR2 ANQGSEA. Multiplex touch-down PCR amplified TRB using TRB-A and TRB-B pools in one tube. With the multiplex PCR reads reprocessed, TCRdb shows one record per CDR3 protein and no DNA. The data include about 8,300 distinct CDR3 sequences; the top ten clones carry about 3%. In terms of frequency, this clonotype is medium-sized. Its antigen is unidentified. Each sample's input was roughly 270 ng genomic DNA, 35,000 to 40,000 genome equivalents. The source is a human donor with an autoimmune cytopenia or autoimmune hepatitis (not recorded which). This sequence joins TRBV29-1 and TRBJ1-1. The sample taken for sequencing was peripheral blood. The CDR3 region is CSVGIGRATEAFF.